This passage covers 21 T cell receptor beta chains from one sample sequenced in a study of blood T cell repertoires in COVID-19. Repertoires were generated with immunoSEQ multiplex PCR, while TCRdb's copy carries only in-frame clones and drops some. This table holds about 70,000 clones, 87% found once. Sequencing used peripheral blood. The receptors come from a woman of 80 years or more with active or convalescent COVID-19.

This clone was detected a few times. The gene calls are TRBV9 and TRBJ2-7; weak D call: TRBD2 (6 bases). The V and J ends lost 2 bases and 6 bases respectively, with 12 bases between them. Germline V gene data show CDR1 as SGDLS and CDR2 as YYNGEE. The CDR3 consists of 13 residues. CDR3 amino acids: CASSVRGGGEQYF. The DNA for the CDR3 is TGTGCCAGCAGCGTGCGGGGAGGAGGCGAGCAGTACTTC.

The chain has TRBV6-5 and TRBJ1-2, with 7 bases identical to TRBD1. CDR3 length equals 13 residues. J gave up 5 bases and V 8 bases, and 8 bases lay outside the gene matches. Per the germline V gene, CDR1 is MNHEY and CDR2 is SVGAGI. In DNA, the CDR3 is TGTGCCAGCGAACGGGACAGAATGTATGGCTACACCTTC. This translates into CASERDRMYGYTF.

The chain combines TRBV29-1 with TRBJ2-5, with TRBD1 matching 10 bases. This CDR3 comprises 13 residues. J gave up 5 bases and V 1 base, and 1 base lay outside the gene matches. Germline CDR1 SQVTM, CDR2 ANQGSEA. CDR3: CSVEGTGGETQYF. The CDR3 region has the DNA TGCAGCGTTGAAGGGACAGGGGGGGAGACCCAGTACTTC.

This clone was observed a handful of times. The V gene is TRBV28, the J gene TRBJ1-5, with TRBD1 matching 8 bases. Trimming at V came to 5 bases and at J to 3 bases, leaving 3 bases not matched to a gene. CDR1 MDHEN and CDR2 SYDVKM come from the germline V gene. This CDR3 is built from 14 residues. The CDR3 protein is CASSRTGFNQPQHF. Written as DNA, the CDR3 is TGTGCCAGCAGTCGGACAGGGTTCAATCAGCCCCAGCATTTT.

This clone appeared a few times. The chain recombines TRBV5-1 with TRBJ1-1, with 9 bases aligning to TRBD1. The CDR3 is 16 residues long. Germline trimming cut 1 base from V and 3 bases from J; bases unmatched to any gene: 7. Germline V gene sequence: CDR1 SGHRS, CDR2 YFSETQ. CDR3 amino acids: CASSLILTGGHTEAFF. The DNA of the CDR3 is TGCGCCAGCAGCTTGATCCTAACAGGGGGCCACACTGAAGCTTTCTTT. Full variable domain (remainder filled in from reference TRBV5-1 and TRBJ1-1): KAGVTQTPRYLIKTRGQQVTLSCSPISGHRSVSWYQQTPGQGLQFLFEYFSETQRNKGNFPGRFSGRQFSNSRSEMNVSTLELGDSALYLCASSLILTGGHTEAFFGQGTRLTVV.

The rearrangement uses TRBV6-6 and TRBJ1-2, with 10 bases fitting TRBD1. Germline V CDR1 and CDR2: MNHNY, SVGAGI (reference sequence). This CDR3 is 16 amino acids long. Unmatched junction bases numbered 10, after V lost 6 bases and J lost 3 bases. The CDR3 coding sequence is TGTGCCAGCAGGAAAGGACAGGGGGATTTCGACTATGGCTACACCTTC. Its translation is CASRKGQGDFDYGYTF.

V and J are TRBV5-1 and TRBJ1-4; D is possibly TRBD1 (5 bases). V was clipped by 3 bases and J by 12 bases, with 21 bases between them. The germline V gene encodes CDR1 SGHRS and CDR2 YFSETQ. The CDR3 is 15 amino acids. CDR3 DNA: TGCGCCAGCAGCTCAGCCGGGGGAGGGCGATTGGAACTGTTTTTT. This codes for CASSSAGGGRLELFF.

The rearrangement joins TRBV19 to TRBJ2-7; 7 bases are a match to TRBD1. Per germline, CDR1 LNHDA and CDR2 SQIVND (reference sequence). V lost 6 bases, J lost 0 bases, and 5 bases stayed unmatched. The CDR3 has 14 residues. The CDR3 sequence is CASRTTGDSYEQYF. The CDR3 coding sequence is TGTGCCAGTAGGACTACAGGGGACTCCTACGAGCAGTACTTC.

This clone was picked up one time. The chain carries TRBV6-5 and TRBJ1-4; D is perhaps TRBD1 (6 bases). V was pared by 4 bases and J by 5 bases, with 11 bases between. The CDR3 has 14 residues. CDR1 is MNHEY, CDR2 SVGAGI, per germline. The CDR3 reads CASSWGGENEKLFF. CDR3 sequence (DNA): TGTGCCAGCAGTTGGGGGGGCGAGAATGAAAAACTGTTTTTT.

This chain uses TRBV12-5 with TRBJ1-1, with 9 bases fitting TRBD1. V lost 7 bases, J lost 1 base, and 7 bases stayed unmatched. CDR3 length: 15 residues. Germline V lookup: CDR1 LGHNT, CDR2 FRNRAP. CDR3 bases: TGTGCTAGTGAATGGACAGGGGCGACGAACACTGAAGCTTTCTTT. It encodes CASEWTGATNTEAFF.

The CDR3 sequence: CASRSIGTVDLTNEKLFF. The CDR3 bases are TGTGCCAGTAGGAGCATTGGGACAGTCGACCTAACTAATGAAAAACTGTTTTTT. This chain uses TRBV19 with TRBJ1-4, with 7 bases matching TRBD1. Germline CDR1 reads LNHDA; CDR2 reads SQIVND (reference sequence). This CDR3 has 18 amino acids. The ends lost 6 bases at V and 1 base at J; junction bases unmatched: 14.

The CDR3 DNA is TGCAGCGTGGATACTAGTAACACTGAAGCTTTCTTT. Translation gives CSVDTSNTEAFF. V gene TRBV29-1 combines with J gene TRBJ1-1; D remains ambiguous. CDR1 is SQVTM and CDR2 is ANQGSEA in the germline V gene. V was clipped by 6 bases and J by 2 bases, with 10 bases between them. This CDR3 has 12 residues. The full variable domain, its missing parts supplied by reference TRBV29-1 and TRBJ1-1, is SAVISQKPSRDICQRGTSLTIQCQVDSQVTMMFWYRQQPGQSLTLIATANQGSEATYESGFVIDKFPISRPNLTFSTLTVSNMSPEDSSIYLCSVDTSNTEAFFGQGTRLTVV.

This clone has a single count. The genes are TRBV19 and TRBJ1-4; maybe TRBD1 (6 bases). Germline V lookup: CDR1 LNHDA, CDR2 SQIVND (reference sequence). V lost 4 bases and J 8 bases, leaving 11 bases between the germline ends. The CDR3 runs 13 residues. The CDR3 loop is CASSTGVREKLFF. The CDR3 coding sequence is TGTGCCAGTAGTACAGGGGTCCGGGAAAAACTGTTTTTT. The full variable domain, rest sourced from reference TRBV19 and TRBJ1-4, is DGGITQSPKYLFRKEGQNVTLSCEQNLNHDAMYWYRQDPGQGLRLIYYSQIVNDFQKGDIAEGYSVSREKKESFPLTVTSAQKNPTAFYLCASSTGVREKLFFGSGTQLSVL.

This sequence joins TRBV6-4 and TRBJ2-1; TRBD1 aligns across 7 bases. Germline CDR1 MRHNA, CDR2 SNTAGT. Unmatched junction bases numbered 11, after V lost 2 bases and J lost 7 bases. The CDR3 runs to 16 residues. The CDR3 spells CASSDGGQDHRNEQFF. The CDR3 nucleotides read TGTGCCAGCAGTGACGGAGGACAGGACCATCGGAATGAGCAGTTCTTC.

The rearrangement joins TRBV19 to TRBJ1-2; TRBD1 matches at 8 bases. Per the germline V gene, CDR1 is LNHDA and CDR2 is SQIVND (reference sequence). With V trimmed by 0 bases and J by 5 bases, 2 bases remained unmatched. This CDR3 region has 14 residues. In DNA form, the CDR3 reads TGTGCCAGTAGTATAGATGGACAGGGTTATGGCTACACCTTC. It specifies CASSIDGQGYGYTF.

The gene calls are TRBV6-6 and TRBJ2-7; 7 bases agree with TRBD1. The CDR3 spans 16 residues. The trim removed 0 bases at V and 5 bases at J, leaving 10 bases unmatched. Germline V gene lookup returns CDR1 MNHNY and CDR2 SVGAGI (reference sequence). CDR3 protein: CASSYSRQGPDNEQYF. CDR3 DNA sequence: TGTGCCAGCAGTTACTCGAGACAGGGACCGGATAACGAGCAGTACTTC.

The chain has TRBV20-1 and TRBJ1-2; D uncertain. The length of the CDR3 is 11 residues. Germline values: CDR1 DFQATT, CDR2 SNEGSKA (reference sequence). Trimming removed 4 bases at V and 6 bases at J, with 9 bases between. CDR3 sequence reads: CSAIPLDGYTF. For the CDR3, the DNA is TGCAGTGCTATTCCTCTAGATGGCTACACCTTC.

The rearrangement uses TRBV7-8 and TRBJ2-6, with 8 bases lining up with TRBD1. J lost 12 bases, V lost 3 bases, and 7 bases had no gene match. The CDR3 totals 14 residues. From germline, CDR1 is SGHVS and CDR2 FQNEAQ. This chain's CDR3 is CASSFGTGWLVLTF. CDR3 DNA: TGTGCCAGCAGCTTCGGGACAGGCTGGCTCGTCCTGACTTTC.

The rearrangement joins TRBV7-6 to TRBJ2-3, with TRBD1 as a possible D gene (5 bases). The CDR3 is made up of 13 amino acids. Germline V gives CDR1 SGHVS, CDR2 FNYEAQ. V was trimmed by 2 bases and J by 4 bases, leaving 7 bases between them. CDR3 bases: TGTGCCAGCAGCTTAATCAGGGCAGATACGCAGTATTTT. Amino acid sequence: CASSLIRADTQYF.

The CDR3 sequence: CATSRDSFYGYTF. The CDR3 coding sequence is TGTGCCACCAGTAGGGACAGTTTCTATGGCTACACCTTC. The genes are TRBV24-1 and TRBJ1-2; TRBD1 aligns across 7 bases. Trimming at V came to 6 bases and at J to 4 bases, leaving 4 bases not matched to a gene. Germline V gene data show CDR1 as KGHDR and CDR2 as SFDVKD. The CDR3 consists of 13 residues.

The chain is built from TRBV24-1 and TRBJ2-3; unclear D gene. The V and J ends lost 4 bases and 7 bases respectively, with 8 bases between them. Germline CDR1 KGHDR, CDR2 SFDVKD. The CDR3 length is 12 residues. For the CDR3, the DNA is TGTGCCACCAGTGACCCCTCGTATACGCAGTATTTT. Protein: CATSDPSYTQYF.